The following is a T cell receptor beta chain sequence with its context. What it binds is not known. This CDR3 is 15 amino acids long. Germline V gene sequence: CDR1 GTSNPN, CDR2 SVGIG (reference sequence). The J segment lost 1 base and the V segment lost 4 bases, leaving 5 bases of the junction unmatched. The record originates from a study of cytomegalovirus exposure and HLA in healthy donors. Study-level findings and limits: The authors enumerated 150 to 200 TCR beta chains as linked to cytomegalovirus. Previously analyzed data showed that most TCR beta V segments were productive at a frequency of about 90% or about 30%.

PCR employed 60 Vbeta and 13 Jbeta primers. Assay used: immunoSEQ multiplex PCR; TCRdb lists only in-frame clones, some missing. The sample includes 150,000 to 200,000 clones, approximately 86% of them seen just once. The sample consisted of PBMCs. This receptor was identified in a woman under 30 in good health and CMV-seronegative. This chain connects TRBV30 to TRBJ1-4; 8 bases align to TRBD1. The CDR3 DNA reads as TGTGCCTGGAACAGAGGACAGGGAACTAATGAAAAACTGTTTTTT. This codes for CAWNRGQGTNEKLFF. Complete variable domain (other parts from reference TRBV30 and TRBJ1-4): SQTIHQWPATLVQPVGSPLSLECTVEGTSNPNLYWYRQAAGRGLQLLFYSVGIGQISSEVPQNLSASRPQDRQFILSSKKLLLSDSGFYLCAWNRGQGTNEKLFFGSGTQLSVL.